This T cell receptor beta chain stems from a study of low-dose radiotherapy and immunotherapy resistance in tumors. Priming of first-strand cDNA relied on TRAV- and TRBV-specific primers (covering alpha and beta chains). A roughly 19-cycle PCR with a constant-region primer and V-primer adapter amplified TCRs. One entry per CDR3 protein results from TCRdb running MiXCR on the reads. In the table there are around 60,000 distinct CDR3 sequences, less than 30% of which are singletons. This CDR3 comprises 15 residues. CDR1 SNHLY and CDR2 FYNNEI come from the germline V gene. Trimming removed 1 base from V and 5 bases from J, with 14 bases in between. Documented time point: after trial treatment. Documented treatment: LDRT plus nivolumab, ipilimumab, low-dose cyclophosphamide and aspirin (RACIN trial). Each eligible patient had an advanced solid tumor, and these tumors lacked tumor-infiltrating lymphocytes.

This clonotype was recorded at least ten times. This chain uses TRBV2 with TRBJ1-2, with a possible D match to TRBD1 (5 bases). This clonotype was obtained from a male donor with prostate cancer. Sequencing used PBMCs, obtained after low-dose radiotherapy plus immunotherapy. CDR3 bases: TGTGCCAGCAGTGAAGGGCGTTTGGCAGGGTATGGCTACACCTTC. It translates to CASSEGRLAGYGYTF.